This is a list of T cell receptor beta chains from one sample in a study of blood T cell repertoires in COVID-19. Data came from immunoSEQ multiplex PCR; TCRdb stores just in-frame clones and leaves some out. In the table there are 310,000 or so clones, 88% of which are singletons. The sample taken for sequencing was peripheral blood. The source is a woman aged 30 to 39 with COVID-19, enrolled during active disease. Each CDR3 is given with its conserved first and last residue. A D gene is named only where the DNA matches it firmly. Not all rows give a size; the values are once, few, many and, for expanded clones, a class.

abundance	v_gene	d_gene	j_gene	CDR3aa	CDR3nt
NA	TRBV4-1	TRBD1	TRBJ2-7	CASSQDPGTGGYEQYF	TGCGCCAGCAGCCAAGATCCAGGGACAGGGGGCTACGAGCAGTACTTC
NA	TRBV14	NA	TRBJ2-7	CASRPGRGSEQYF	TGTGCCAGCAGACCCGGAAGGGGGAGCGAGCAGTACTTC
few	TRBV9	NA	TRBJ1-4	CASSPDSANEKLFF	TGTGCCAGCAGCCCGGACAGTGCTAATGAAAAACTGTTTTTT
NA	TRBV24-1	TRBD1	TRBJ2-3	CATGGQGASTDTQYF	TGTGCCACCGGAGGGCAGGGGGCTTCGACAGATACGCAGTATTTT
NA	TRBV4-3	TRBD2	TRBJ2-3	CASSPGTSGSTDTQYF	TGCGCCAGCAGCCCCGGGACTAGCGGATCCACAGATACGCAGTATTTT
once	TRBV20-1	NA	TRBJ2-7	CSASDFRGSSYEQYF	TGCAGTGCTAGTGATTTCAGGGGAAGCTCCTACGAGCAGTACTTC
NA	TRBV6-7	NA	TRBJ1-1	CASTQSNTEAFF	TGTGCCAGCACACAATCAAACACTGAAGCTTTCTTT
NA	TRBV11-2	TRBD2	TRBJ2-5	CASSLGLTSGRESGETQYF	TGTGCCAGCAGCTTAGGGCTGACTAGCGGGAGGGAATCAGGAGAGACCCAGTACTTC
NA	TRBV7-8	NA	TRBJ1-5	CASSGGWQSNQPQHF	TGTGCCAGCAGCGGGGGGTGGCAAAGCAATCAGCCCCAGCATTTT
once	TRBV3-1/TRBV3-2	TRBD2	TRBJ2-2	CASSQVLAFTGTGELFF	TGTGCCAGCAGCCAAGTACTAGCGTTTACGGGCACCGGGGAGCTGTTTTTT
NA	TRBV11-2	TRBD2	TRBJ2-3	CASSLVPAGVTDTQYF	TGTGCCAGCAGCTTAGTTCCAGCGGGGGTAACAGATACGCAGTATTTT
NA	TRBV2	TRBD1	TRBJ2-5	CASSPYPRDSQETQYF	TGTGCCAGCAGTCCCTACCCCCGGGACAGTCAAGAGACCCAGTACTTC
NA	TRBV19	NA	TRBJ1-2	CASTTDSLRGYTF	TGTGCCAGTACCACGGACAGTCTCAGAGGCTACACCTTC
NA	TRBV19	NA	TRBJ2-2	CASRGHRAGELFF	TGTGCCAGTAGGGGACACCGGGCCGGGGAGCTGTTTTTT
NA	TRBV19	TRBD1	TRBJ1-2	CAGKGAGDVYGYTF	TGTGCCGGTAAGGGGGCTGGGGATGTCTATGGCTACACCTTC
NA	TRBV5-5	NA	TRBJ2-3	CASSLSGAGNTDTQYF	TGTGCCAGCAGCTTGAGCGGCGCGGGTAACACAGATACGCAGTATTTT
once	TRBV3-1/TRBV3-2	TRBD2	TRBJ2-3	CASSQGIAGVDTQYF	TGTGCCAGCAGCCAAGGGATAGCGGGAGTAGATACGCAGTATTTT
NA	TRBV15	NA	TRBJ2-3	CATSRDRVSTDTQYF	TGTGCCACCAGCAGAGATCGCGTGAGCACAGATACGCAGTATTTT
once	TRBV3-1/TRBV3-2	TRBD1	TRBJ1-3	CATTTGDGNTIYF	TGTGCCACGACTACAGGGGACGGAAACACCATATATTTT
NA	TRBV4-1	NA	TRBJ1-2	CASSLRESPPGYTF	TGCGCCAGCAGCCTCAGGGAATCTCCCCCTGGCTACACCTTC
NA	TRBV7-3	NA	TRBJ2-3	CASSLMGGRADTQYF	TGTGCCAGCAGCTTAATGGGAGGCCGAGCAGATACGCAGTATTTT
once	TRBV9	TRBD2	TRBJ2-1	CASSRGLAGGRNEQFF	TGTGCCAGCAGCCGCGGACTAGCGGGAGGACGTAATGAGCAGTTCTTC
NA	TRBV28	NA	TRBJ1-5	CASSFEGGGNQPQHF	TGTGCCAGCAGTTTTGAGGGAGGGGGCAATCAGCCCCAGCATTTT
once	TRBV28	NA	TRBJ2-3	CASSTTTTQYF	TGTGCCAGCAGCACAACTACTACGCAGTATTTT
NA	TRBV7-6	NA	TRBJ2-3	CASSLIGVGTDTQYF	TGTGCCAGCAGCTTAATCGGGGTCGGCACAGATACGCAGTATTTT
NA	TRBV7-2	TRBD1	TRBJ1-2	CASSSTRDRGGGYTF	TGTGCCAGCAGCTCGACCCGGGACAGGGGGGGCGGCTACACCTTC
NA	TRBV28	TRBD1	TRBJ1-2	CATSRTGNYGYTF	TGTGCCACTTCCAGGACAGGGAACTATGGCTACACCTTC
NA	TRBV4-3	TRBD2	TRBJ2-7	CASSQDLAGQYEQYF	TGCGCCAGCAGCCAAGACCTAGCGGGACAATACGAGCAGTACTTC
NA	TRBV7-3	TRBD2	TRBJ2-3	CASSLTGVAGEANTDTQYF	TGTGCCAGCAGCTTAACAGGCGTTGCGGGAGAGGCAAACACAGATACGCAGTATTTT
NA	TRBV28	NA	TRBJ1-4	CASSLSSTNEKLFF	TGTGCCAGCAGCCTCTCCTCAACTAATGAAAAACTGTTTTTT
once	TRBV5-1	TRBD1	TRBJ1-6	CASSWGPTGDSPLHF	TGCGCCAGCAGCTGGGGACCTACAGGGGATTCACCCCTCCACTTT
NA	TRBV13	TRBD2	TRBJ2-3	CASSPGLATTDTQYF	TGTGCCAGCAGCCCGGGACTAGCGACAACAGATACGCAGTATTTT
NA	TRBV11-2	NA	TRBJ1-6	CASSLDLVLSYNSPLHF	TGTGCCAGCAGCTTAGATTTAGTCCTCTCCTATAATTCACCCCTCCACTTT
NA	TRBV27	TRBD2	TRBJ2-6	CASSQTSGRTGANVLTF	TGTGCCAGCAGCCAGACTAGCGGGAGGACTGGGGCCAACGTCCTGACTTTC
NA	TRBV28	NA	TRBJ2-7	CASSDAGLKSYEQYF	TGTGCCAGCAGTGATGCAGGGTTAAAATCCTACGAGCAGTACTTC
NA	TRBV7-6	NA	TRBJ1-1	CASSLGARGYTEAFF	TGTGCCAGCAGCTTAGGGGCGAGGGGGTACACTGAAGCTTTCTTT
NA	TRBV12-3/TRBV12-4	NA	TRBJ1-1	CASSRPQGEAFF	TGTGCCAGCAGCCGTCCTCAGGGGGAAGCTTTCTTT
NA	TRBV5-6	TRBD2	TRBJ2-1	CASSLGLAGGLFF	TGTGCCAGCAGCTTGGGGCTAGCGGGAGGTTTGTTCTTC
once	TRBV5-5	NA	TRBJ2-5	CASSSQETQYF	TGTGCCAGCAGCTCACAAGAGACCCAGTACTTC
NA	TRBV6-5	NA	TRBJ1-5	CASSPSGIKPQHF	TGTGCCAGCAGTCCTTCGGGGATCAAGCCCCAGCATTTT
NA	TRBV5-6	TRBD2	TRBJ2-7	CASSLTSVTYEQYF	TGTGCCAGCAGCTTGACTAGCGTAACCTACGAGCAGTACTTC
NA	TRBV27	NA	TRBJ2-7	CASSLSPVAPSNEQYF	TGTGCCAGCAGTTTATCCCCCGTAGCGCCATCCAACGAGCAGTACTTC
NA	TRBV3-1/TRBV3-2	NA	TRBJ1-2	CASSQGGYYGYTF	TGTGCCAGCAGCCAAGGAGGATACTATGGCTACACCTTC
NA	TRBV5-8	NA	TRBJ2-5	CASSLFAPQETQYF	TGTGCCAGCAGCTTGTTTGCGCCCCAAGAGACCCAGTACTTC
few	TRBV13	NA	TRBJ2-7	CASSFFAREAYEQYF	TGTGCCAGCAGCTTTTTTGCGCGGGAAGCCTACGAGCAGTACTTC
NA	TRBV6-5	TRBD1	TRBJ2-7	CATGDSVTYEQYF	TGTGCCACCGGGGACAGTGTTACCTACGAGCAGTACTTC